This record covers a single TCR beta chain. TCRdb independently ran MiXCR on the 5' RACE reads; one entry per CDR3 protein. Of 150,000 to 200,000 distinct CDR3 sequences listed, around 8.5% were seen once; the top ten hold roughly 40%. This sample was taken from a study of T cells after yellow fever vaccination. Germline CDR1 MRHNA, CDR2 SNTAGT. The ends were cut back, 1 base at V and 6 bases at J, with 7 bases in the middle. The length of the CDR3 is 13 residues. This chain uses TRBV6-4 with TRBJ2-1; D not resolved. Source: CD8+ T cells sorted from PBMCs, taken 45 days after the yellow fever booster vaccination. This receptor was identified in a young man who received the YFV17D yellow fever vaccine. Here the CDR3 reads CASSDWVGNEQFF. In nucleotides, the CDR3 is TGTGCCAGCAGTGACTGGGTAGGCAATGAGCAGTTCTTC.